The 18 T cell receptor beta chains listed next were all sequenced from one sample in a study of blood T cells in healthy people across ages. Combining a sample-barcoded 5' primer with a J-beta primer mix, a second PCR ran for roughly 7 to 12 cycles. TCRdb processed the 5' RACE reads anew with MiXCR; each CDR3 protein has one entry. This repertoire shows roughly 2 million distinct CDR3 sequences, roughly 52% found once; its top ten account for approximately 2.1%. What was sequenced was blood. The receptors here all came from a woman in her thirties or forties in good health.

This chain uses TRBV28 with TRBJ2-3; D perhaps matches TRBD1 (6 bases). The CDR3 spans 14 residues. Germline V gene sequence: CDR1 MDHEN, CDR2 SYDVKM. V lost 8 bases and J lost 0, with 12 bases in between. The CDR3 sequence is CASGGGASTDTQYF. DNA for the CDR3: TGTGCCAGCGGGGGCGGAGCCAGCACAGATACGCAGTATTTT.

The rearrangement joins TRBV27 to TRBJ2-5, with 8 positions matching TRBD1. The CDR3 totals 18 residues. The V gene's germline CDR1 is MNHEY and CDR2 SMNVEV (reference sequence). V lost 5 bases and J lost 5; bases outside the gene matches: 19. CDR3 nucleotides: TGTGCCAGCAGTCTACGTCGGATCGGACAGGGAAGAACTGAGACCCAGTACTTC. Protein: CASSLRRIGQGRTETQYF.

Concerning this clonotype: At one end, the junction sequence differs from germline, possibly due to a read error. This sequence joins TRBV5-1 and TRBJ2-7; unclear D gene. CDR1 and CDR2 from the germline V gene are SGHRS and YFSETQ. The CDR3 has 13 amino acids. The CDR3 DNA sequence: TGCGTCAGCAGCAGTCGGTCGTCGCGTGAGCAGTACTTC. It codes for CVSSSRSSREQYF.

This clonotype has a handful of counts. The rearrangement links TRBV27 to TRBJ2-1; 9 bases agree with TRBD2. The germline CDR1 and CDR2 sequences are MNHEY and SMNVEV (reference sequence). The CDR3 length is 15 residues. The J segment lost 5 bases and the V segment lost 2 bases, leaving 4 bases of the junction unmatched. This CDR3 is CASSLNSGGNNEQFF. The DNA for the CDR3 is TGTGCCAGCAGTTTAAATAGCGGGGGAAACAATGAGCAGTTCTTC.

The chain has TRBV6-5 and TRBJ2-1, with 9 bases that match TRBD1. V gave up 4 bases and J gave up 4 bases; unmatched junction bases: 5. The germline V gene has CDR1 MNHEY and CDR2 SVGAGI. CDR3 size: 15 residues. CDR3 DNA: TGTGCCAGCAGTTTGGACAGGGGTGTTTACAATGAGCAGTTCTTC. Its protein product is CASSLDRGVYNEQFF.

V usage is TRBV20-1 and J usage is TRBJ2-5; tentative D call: TRBD1 (6 bases). The CDR3 loop spans 11 amino acids. CDR1 and CDR2 from the germline V gene are DFQATT and SNEGSKA (reference sequence). Trimming shortened V by 6 bases and J by 7 bases, and 12 bases separated the two germline ends. CDR3: CSATGLGTQYF. The CDR3 bases are TGCAGTGCCACAGGGTTGGGGACCCAGTACTTC.

The V call is TRBV6-5, the J call TRBJ1-1; 7 bases agree with TRBD1. Germline V gene lookup returns CDR1 MNHEY and CDR2 SVGAGI. The CDR3 runs 18 residues. After removal of 3 bases from V and 5 bases from J, the junction contained 18 bases not matched to a gene. DNA for the CDR3: TGTGCCAGCAGTTATCCTTGGACAGGCCGTGGGCGAGGAACTGAAGCTTTCTTT. This gives the protein CASSYPWTGRGRGTEAFF.

This chain joins TRBV3-1 and TRBJ1-5; D is uncertain. V dropped 3 bases and J dropped 6 bases, with 9 bases sitting between them. Germline V gene data show CDR1 as LGHDT and CDR2 as YNNKEL (reference sequence). The CDR3 totals 13 residues. The CDR3 bases are TGTGCCAGCAGCCAGGGTGGTCCTCAGCCCCAGCATTTT. Its protein product is CASSQGGPQPQHF.

This clonotype was detected only once. One end of the junction varies from germline; a read error may be responsible. J is TRBJ2-5 and V is TRBV5-1; D might be TRBD1 or TRBD2, each matching 5 bases. Per germline, CDR1 SGHRS and CDR2 YFSETQ. The CDR3 spans 15 residues. The DNA of the CDR3 is TGTGCCAGCAGCTACCGGGACGCGGTCCAAGAGACCCAGTACTTC. Translated: CASSYRDAVQETQYF.

The chain carries TRBV12-3 or TRBV12-4 and TRBJ1-2; D may be TRBD1 (6 bases). V was cut by 5 bases and J by 5 bases, with 15 bases left in between. The CDR3 extends over 14 amino acids. The CDR3 sequence is CASSRSDSQYGYTF. The CDR3 region has the DNA TGTGCCAGCAGTCGTTCGGACAGTCAATATGGCTACACCTTC.

The CDR3 protein is CASSYSQGAGPYEQYF. In DNA, the CDR3 is TGTGCCAGCAGTTACTCACAGGGAGCCGGACCGTACGAGCAGTACTTC. The V call is TRBV6-5, the J call TRBJ2-7; TRBD1 is a possible D gene (6 bases). CDR3 length: 16 amino acids. Trimming stripped 0 bases from V and 4 bases from J, with 16 bases between. Germline V lookup: CDR1 MNHEY, CDR2 SVGAGI.

The chain has TRBV28 and TRBJ1-1; the match to TRBD1 covers 7 bases. V was clipped by 4 bases and J by 5 bases; unmatched bases: 10. Germline values: CDR1 MDHEN, CDR2 SYDVKM. The length of the CDR3 is 15 residues. DNA of the CDR3: TGTGCCAGCAGTTCACAGGGGACCGGTGGGACTGAAGCTTTCTTT. Translated: CASSSQGTGGTEAFF.

This clonotype showed up just a few times. The chain uses TRBV13 and TRBJ2-3; a possible D gene is TRBD1 (5 bases). V lost 5 bases, J lost 2 bases, and 14 bases lay in between. The germline gives CDR1 PRHDT, CDR2 FYEKMQ (reference sequence). The CDR3 is 15 amino acids. CDR3 sequence (DNA): TGTGCCAGCAGCGCCAAAGACAGTTACACAGATACGCAGTATTTT. It codes for CASSAKDSYTDTQYF. Full variable domain (rest looked up from reference TRBV13 and TRBJ2-3): AAGVIQSPRHLIKEKRETATLKCYPIPRHDTVYWYQQGPGQDPQFLISFYEKMQSDKGSIPDRFSAQQFSDYHSELNMSSLELGDSALYFCASSAKDSYTDTQYFGPGTRLTVL.

The V call is TRBV12-3 or TRBV12-4, the J call TRBJ1-5; D not resolved. The V gene lost 6 bases and the J gene lost 2 bases, with 8 bases spanning the gap. The CDR3 has 13 amino acids. The CDR3 spells CASRPGRNQPQHF. The CDR3 region has the DNA TGTGCCAGCAGACCCGGCCGCAATCAGCCCCAGCATTTT.

The table lists this clonotype with a count of one. This sequence joins TRBV6-5 and TRBJ2-3; 9 bases match TRBD2. In germline, CDR1 is MNHEY, CDR2 SVGAGI. This CDR3 has 13 residues. V lost 4 bases and J lost 11; bases outside the gene matches: 7. The DNA for the CDR3 is TGTGCCAGCAGTTCCACATCTAGCGGGGAGCAGTATTTT. Translating gives CASSSTSSGEQYF.

Concerning this clonotype itself: An end of the junction differs from the germline gene, which may be a read error. The CDR3 DNA is TGCGCCAGCAGCTTGGGTTTGGGACAGACCTTCTCTGGGGCCAACGTCCTGCCTTTC. Its protein product is CASSLGLGQTFSGANVLPF. The gene calls are TRBV5-1 and TRBJ2-6; 7 nucleotides match TRBD1. Germline lookup yields CDR1 SGHRS and CDR2 YFSETQ. The CDR3 is made up of 19 amino acids. The full variable domain, in which reference TRBV5-1 and TRBJ2-6 provide the parts outside the CDR3, is KAGVTQTPRYLIKTRGQQVTLSCSPISGHRSVSWYQQTPGQGLQFLFEYFSETQRNKGNFPGRFSGRQFSNSRSEMNVSTLELGDSALYLCASSLGLGQTFSGANVLPFGAGSRLTVL.

This CDR3 reads CASSAGQVTYEQYF. CDR3 DNA: TGTGCCAGCAGCGCGGGACAGGTCACCTACGAGCAGTACTTC. The chain carries TRBV7-9 and TRBJ2-7; TRBD1 matches 8 bases. The ends lost 5 bases at V and 2 bases at J; junction bases unmatched: 5. Germline CDR1 and CDR2: SEHNR and FQNEAQ (reference sequence). The CDR3 is 14 amino acids.

Here the CDR3 DNA reads TGCGCCAGCAGCATCGACCGGGCAGGAGGGGATGAGCAGTTCTTC. Residues: CASSIDRAGGDEQFF. The V gene is TRBV5-1, the J gene TRBJ2-1, with a possible D match to TRBD2 (6 bases). CDR1 and CDR2 from the germline V gene are SGHRS and YFSETQ. The ends were cut back, 4 bases at V and 8 bases at J, with 19 bases in the middle. This CDR3 has 15 amino acids.